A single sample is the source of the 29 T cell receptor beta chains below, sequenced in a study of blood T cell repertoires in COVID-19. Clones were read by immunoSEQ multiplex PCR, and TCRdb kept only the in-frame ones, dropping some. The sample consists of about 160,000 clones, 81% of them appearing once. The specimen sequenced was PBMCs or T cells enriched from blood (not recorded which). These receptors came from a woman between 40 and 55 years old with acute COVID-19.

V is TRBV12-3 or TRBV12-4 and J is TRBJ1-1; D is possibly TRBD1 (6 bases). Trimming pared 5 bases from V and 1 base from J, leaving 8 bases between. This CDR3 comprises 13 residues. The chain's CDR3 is CASSDRPNTEAFF. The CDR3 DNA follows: TGTGCCAGCAGTGACAGGCCGAACACTGAAGCTTTCTTT.

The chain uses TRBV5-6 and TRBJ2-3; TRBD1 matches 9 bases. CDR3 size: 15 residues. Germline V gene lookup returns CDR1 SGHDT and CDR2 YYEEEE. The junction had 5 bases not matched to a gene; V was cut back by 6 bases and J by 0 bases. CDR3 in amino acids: CASNGTGTSTDTQYF. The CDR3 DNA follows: TGTGCCAGCAACGGGACAGGGACTAGCACAGATACGCAGTATTTT.

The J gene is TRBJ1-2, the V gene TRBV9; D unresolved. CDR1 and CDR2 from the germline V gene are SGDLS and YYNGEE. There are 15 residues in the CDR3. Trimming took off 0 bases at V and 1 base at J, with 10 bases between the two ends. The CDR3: CASSVGGGSNYGYTF. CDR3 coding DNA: TGTGCCAGCAGCGTAGGCGGCGGAAGTAACTATGGCTACACCTTC.

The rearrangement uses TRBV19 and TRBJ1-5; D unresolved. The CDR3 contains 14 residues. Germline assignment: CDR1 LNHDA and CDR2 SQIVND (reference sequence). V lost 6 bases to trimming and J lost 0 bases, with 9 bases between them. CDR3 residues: CASRAGHSNQPQHF. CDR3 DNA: TGTGCCAGTAGAGCGGGCCATAGCAATCAGCCCCAGCATTTT.

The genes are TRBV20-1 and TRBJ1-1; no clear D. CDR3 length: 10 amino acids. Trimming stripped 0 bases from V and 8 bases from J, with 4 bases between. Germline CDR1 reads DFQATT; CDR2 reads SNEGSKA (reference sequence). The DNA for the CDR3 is TGCAGTGCTAGAGATCTGGAAGCTTTCTTT. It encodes CSARDLEAFF.

The CDR3 reads CASSHGDRVASYGYTF. The DNA of the CDR3 is TGTGCCAGCAGCCATGGGGACAGGGTGGCCTCCTATGGCTACACCTTC. V is TRBV4-2 and J is TRBJ1-2; the match to TRBD1 covers 9 bases. The germline V gene has CDR1 LGHNA and CDR2 YNFKEQ. After removal of 3 bases from V and 4 bases from J, the junction contained 9 bases not matched to a gene. The length of the CDR3 is 16 residues.

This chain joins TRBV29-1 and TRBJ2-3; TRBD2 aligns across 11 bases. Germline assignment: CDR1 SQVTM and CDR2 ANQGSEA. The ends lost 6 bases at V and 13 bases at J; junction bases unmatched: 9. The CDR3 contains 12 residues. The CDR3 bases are TGCAGCGTAGGATTACTAGCGGGAGATGAGTATTTT. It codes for CSVGLLAGDEYF.

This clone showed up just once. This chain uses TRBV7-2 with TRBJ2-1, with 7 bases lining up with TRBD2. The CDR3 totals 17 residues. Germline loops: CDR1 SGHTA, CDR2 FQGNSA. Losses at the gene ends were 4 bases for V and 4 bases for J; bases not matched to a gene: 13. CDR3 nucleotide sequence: TGTGCCAGCAGCTCAAGAGCCCTAGCGGCCCGTTACAATGAGCAGTTCTTC. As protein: CASSSRALAARYNEQFF.

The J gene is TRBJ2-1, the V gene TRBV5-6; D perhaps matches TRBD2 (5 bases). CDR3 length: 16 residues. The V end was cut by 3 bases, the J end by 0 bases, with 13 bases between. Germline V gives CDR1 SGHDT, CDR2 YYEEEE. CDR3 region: CASSSLRGSSYNEQFF. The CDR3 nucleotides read TGTGCCAGCAGCTCTTTGCGTGGGAGCTCCTACAATGAGCAGTTCTTC.

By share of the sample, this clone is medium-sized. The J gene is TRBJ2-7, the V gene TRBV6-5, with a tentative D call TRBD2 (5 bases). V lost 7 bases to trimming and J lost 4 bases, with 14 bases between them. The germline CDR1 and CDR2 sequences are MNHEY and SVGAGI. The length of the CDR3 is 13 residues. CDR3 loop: CASNLLSGYEQYF. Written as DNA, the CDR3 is TGTGCCAGCAATCTCCTGAGCGGTTACGAGCAGTACTTC.

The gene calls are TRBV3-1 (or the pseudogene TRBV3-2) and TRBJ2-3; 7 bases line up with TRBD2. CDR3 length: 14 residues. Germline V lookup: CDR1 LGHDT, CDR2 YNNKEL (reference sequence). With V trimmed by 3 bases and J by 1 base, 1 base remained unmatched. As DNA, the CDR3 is TGTGCCAGCAGCCACACTAGCGGCACAGATACGCAGTATTTT. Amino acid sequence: CASSHTSGTDTQYF.

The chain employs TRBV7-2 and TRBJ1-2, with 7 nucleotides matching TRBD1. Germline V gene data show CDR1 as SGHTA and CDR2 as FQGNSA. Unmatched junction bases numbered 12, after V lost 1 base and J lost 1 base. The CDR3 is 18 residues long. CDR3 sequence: CASSLGGSRTGSNYGYTF. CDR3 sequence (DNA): TGTGCCAGCAGCTTAGGGGGGAGTAGGACAGGAAGTAACTATGGCTACACCTTC.

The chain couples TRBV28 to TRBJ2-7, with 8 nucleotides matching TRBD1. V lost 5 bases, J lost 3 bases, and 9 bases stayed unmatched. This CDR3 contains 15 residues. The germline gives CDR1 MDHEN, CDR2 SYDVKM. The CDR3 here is CASSVLGQAFYEQYF. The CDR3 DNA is TGTGCCAGCAGTGTGTTGGGACAGGCATTCTACGAGCAGTACTTC.

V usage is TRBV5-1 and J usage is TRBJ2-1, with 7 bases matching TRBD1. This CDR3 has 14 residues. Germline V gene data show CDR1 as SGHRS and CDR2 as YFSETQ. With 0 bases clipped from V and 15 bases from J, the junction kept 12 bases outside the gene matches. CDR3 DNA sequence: TGCGCCAGCAGCTTGGGACAGGGTGTTGTGGGTAGGTTCTTC. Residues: CASSLGQGVVGRFF.

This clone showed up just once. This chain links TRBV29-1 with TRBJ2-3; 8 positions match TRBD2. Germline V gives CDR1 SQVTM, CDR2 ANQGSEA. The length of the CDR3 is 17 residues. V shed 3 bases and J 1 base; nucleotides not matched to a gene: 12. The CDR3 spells CSVDLRGIGRGTDTQYF. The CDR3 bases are TGCAGCGTTGATCTTCGTGGGATCGGGAGGGGCACAGATACGCAGTATTTT.

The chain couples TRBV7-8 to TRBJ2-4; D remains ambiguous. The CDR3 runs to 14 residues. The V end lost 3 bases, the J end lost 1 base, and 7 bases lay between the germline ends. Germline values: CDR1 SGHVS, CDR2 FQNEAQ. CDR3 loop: CASSLEMAKNIQYF. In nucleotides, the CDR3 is TGTGCCAGCAGCTTGGAGATGGCCAAAAACATTCAGTACTTC.

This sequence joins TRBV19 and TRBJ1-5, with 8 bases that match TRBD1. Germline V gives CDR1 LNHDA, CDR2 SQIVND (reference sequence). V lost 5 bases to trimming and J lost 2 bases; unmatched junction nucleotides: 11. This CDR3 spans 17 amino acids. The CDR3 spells CASSDPRGQRGNQPQHF. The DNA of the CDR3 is TGTGCCAGTAGTGACCCCAGGGGGCAAAGGGGCAATCAGCCCCAGCATTTT.

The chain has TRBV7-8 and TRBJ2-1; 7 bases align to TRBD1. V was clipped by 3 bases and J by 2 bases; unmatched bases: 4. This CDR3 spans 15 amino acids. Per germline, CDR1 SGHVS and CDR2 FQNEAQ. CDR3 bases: TGTGCCAGCAGCTTCCGGGACAGAGCCTACAATGAGCAGTTCTTC. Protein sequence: CASSFRDRAYNEQFF.

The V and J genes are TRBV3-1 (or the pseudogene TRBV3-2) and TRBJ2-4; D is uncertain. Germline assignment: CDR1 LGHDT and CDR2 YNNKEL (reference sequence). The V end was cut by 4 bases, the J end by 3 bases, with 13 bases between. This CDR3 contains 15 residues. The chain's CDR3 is CASSLGGGGKNIQYF. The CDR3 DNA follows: TGTGCCAGCAGCCTTGGCGGCGGCGGCAAAAACATTCAGTACTTC.

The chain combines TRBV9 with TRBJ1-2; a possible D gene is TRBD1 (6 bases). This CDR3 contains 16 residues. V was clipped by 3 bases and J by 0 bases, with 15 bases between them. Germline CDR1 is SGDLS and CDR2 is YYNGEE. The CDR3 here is CASSEDPDRPNYGYTF. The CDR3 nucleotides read TGTGCCAGCAGCGAGGACCCCGACAGGCCTAACTATGGCTACACCTTC.

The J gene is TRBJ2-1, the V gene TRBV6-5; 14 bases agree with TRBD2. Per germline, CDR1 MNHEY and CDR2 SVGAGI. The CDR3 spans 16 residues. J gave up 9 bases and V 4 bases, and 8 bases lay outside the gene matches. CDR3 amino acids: CASSWGTSGSSREQFF. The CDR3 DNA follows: TGTGCCAGCAGTTGGGGGACTAGCGGGAGTTCCCGTGAGCAGTTCTTC.

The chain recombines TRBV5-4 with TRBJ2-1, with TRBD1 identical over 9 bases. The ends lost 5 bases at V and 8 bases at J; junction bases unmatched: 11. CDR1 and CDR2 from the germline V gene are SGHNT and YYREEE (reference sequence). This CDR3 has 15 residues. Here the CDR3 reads CASSYTGTGFDEQFF. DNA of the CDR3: TGTGCCAGCAGTTACACCGGGACAGGGTTCGATGAGCAGTTCTTC.

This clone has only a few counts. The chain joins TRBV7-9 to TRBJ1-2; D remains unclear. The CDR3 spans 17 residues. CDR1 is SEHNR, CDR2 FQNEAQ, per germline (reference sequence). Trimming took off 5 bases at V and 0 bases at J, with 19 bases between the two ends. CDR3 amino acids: CASSDTVQNSANYGYTF. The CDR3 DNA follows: TGTGCCAGCAGCGATACAGTCCAAAATTCAGCTAACTATGGCTACACCTTC.

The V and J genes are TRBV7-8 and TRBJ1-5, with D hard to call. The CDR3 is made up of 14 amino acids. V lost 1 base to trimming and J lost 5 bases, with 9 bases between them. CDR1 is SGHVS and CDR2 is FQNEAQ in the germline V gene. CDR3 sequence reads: CASSLDVSHQPQHF. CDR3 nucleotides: TGTGCCAGCAGCTTAGACGTCAGTCATCAGCCCCAGCATTTT.

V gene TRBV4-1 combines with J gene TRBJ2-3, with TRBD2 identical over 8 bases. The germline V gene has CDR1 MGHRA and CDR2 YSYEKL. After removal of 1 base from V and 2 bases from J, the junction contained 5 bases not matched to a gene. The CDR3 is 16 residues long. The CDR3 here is CASSQVGTSPTDTQYF. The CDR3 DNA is TGCGCCAGCAGCCAAGTCGGGACTAGTCCCACAGATACGCAGTATTTT.

DNA for the CDR3: TGTGCCAGCAGCCAACAGAATGAGCAGTTCTTC. It is translated as CASSQQNEQFF. The chain joins TRBV3-1 (or the pseudogene TRBV3-2) to TRBJ2-1, with D unresolved. This CDR3 comprises 11 residues. Trimming took off 2 bases at V and 7 bases at J, with 3 bases between the two ends. Germline-derived CDR1 and CDR2 are LGHDT and YNNKEL (reference sequence).

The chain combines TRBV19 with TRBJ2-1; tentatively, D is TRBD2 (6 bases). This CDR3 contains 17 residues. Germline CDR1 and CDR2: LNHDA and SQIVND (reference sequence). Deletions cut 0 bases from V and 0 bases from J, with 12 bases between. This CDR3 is CASSIDYAGSSYNEQFF. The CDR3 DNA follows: TGTGCCAGTAGTATAGATTACGCGGGGAGCTCCTACAATGAGCAGTTCTTC.

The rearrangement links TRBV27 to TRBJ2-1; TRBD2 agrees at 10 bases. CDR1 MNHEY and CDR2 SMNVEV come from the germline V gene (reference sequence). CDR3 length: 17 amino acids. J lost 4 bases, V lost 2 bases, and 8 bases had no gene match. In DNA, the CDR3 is TGTGCCAGCAGTTTAGAACCCCCGACTAGCGGGTACAATGAGCAGTTCTTC. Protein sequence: CASSLEPPTSGYNEQFF.

Written as DNA, the CDR3 is TGTGCCTGGAGCCTGTCAGTATCCCGGCGGGATACGCAGTATTTT. Amino acids: CAWSLSVSRRDTQYF. The chain couples TRBV30 to TRBJ2-3; D gene uncertain. With 3 bases removed from V and 6 bases from J, the gap between germline ends came to 19 bases. The germline V gene has CDR1 GTSNPN and CDR2 SVGIG (reference sequence). This CDR3 spans 15 amino acids.